The 23 T cell receptor beta chains presented below share a single source sample, sequenced in a study of blood T cell repertoires in COVID-19 (TCRdb year 2020). The library came from the immunoSEQ multiplex PCR assay. TCRdb took over this immuneACCESS table, retaining in-frame rearrangements with V and J assigned. Such tables are incomplete; in checked studies, under half of the missing clones stem from an unresolved V gene, and the remainder is unexplained. This sample holds roughly 200,000 clones; roughly 86% were observed only once. Roughly 1.6% of the sample comes from the top ten. Sequenced input: peripheral blood. The source of these receptors is a man between 18 and 35 years old with active or convalescent COVID-19.

The gene calls are TRBV6-5 and TRBJ2-2; possible D gene TRBD2, 6 bases. The CDR3 covers 14 residues. In germline, CDR1 is MNHEY, CDR2 SVGAGI. V was pared by 7 bases and J by 9 bases, with 18 bases between. The CDR3 loop reads CASNSGGSLRELFF. The CDR3 nucleotides are TGTGCCAGCAACTCCGGGGGTTCTTTAAGGGAGCTGTTTTTT.

The V gene is TRBV7-9, the J gene TRBJ1-2, with TRBD1 matching over 12 bases. With V trimmed by 7 bases and J by 5 bases, 8 bases remained unmatched. Germline values: CDR1 SEHNR, CDR2 FQNEAQ (reference sequence). CDR3 length: 15 residues. The CDR3 region has the DNA TGTGCCAGCATCGGGACAGGGGGCATCGGATATGGCTACACCTTC. Translating gives CASIGTGGIGYGYTF.

In its sample, this clone was seen a few times. The rearrangement uses TRBV10-3 and TRBJ2-7, with 7 positions matching TRBD2. This CDR3 comprises 14 residues. Losses at the gene ends were 7 bases for V and 4 bases for J; bases not matched to a gene: 10. The V gene's germline CDR1 is ENHRY and CDR2 SYGVKD. CDR3 sequence (DNA): TGTGCCATCAAGGATGCGGGAGAAGCGTACGAGCAGTACTTC. Translated, it gives CAIKDAGEAYEQYF.

The chain recombines TRBV9 with TRBJ1-1; 8 bases agree with TRBD1. CDR1 and CDR2 (germline): SGDLS, YYNGEE. V lost 2 bases and J lost 5; bases outside the gene matches: 5. The CDR3 is made up of 14 amino acids. CDR3: CASSVDRVQTEAFF. The CDR3 DNA follows: TGTGCCAGCAGCGTGGACAGGGTCCAGACTGAAGCTTTCTTT.

The genes are TRBV19 and TRBJ1-5; D remains unclear. V was shortened by 0 bases and J by 11 bases, with 11 bases between the two germline ends. Germline values: CDR1 LNHDA, CDR2 SQIVND (reference sequence). This CDR3 has 13 residues. CDR3 DNA: TGTGCCAGTAGTATAGACCCCGTAGAAGCCCAGCATTTT. Residues: CASSIDPVEAQHF.

The DNA for the CDR3 is TGCGCCAGCAGCTTGGGCCGGACAGACACAGATACGCAGTATTTT. Amino acids: CASSLGRTDTDTQYF. This chain links TRBV5-1 with TRBJ2-3; TRBD1 is a possible D gene (6 bases). Germline CDR1 SGHRS, CDR2 YFSETQ. V was trimmed by 0 bases and J by 2 bases, leaving 10 bases between them. This CDR3 is built from 15 residues.

The rearrangement links TRBV5-1 to TRBJ1-2; 8 bases align to TRBD1. The germline CDR1 and CDR2 sequences are SGHRS and YFSETQ. Unmatched junction bases numbered 3, after V lost 0 bases and J lost 8 bases. The CDR3 consists of 13 residues. CDR3 DNA: TGCGCCAGCAGCTTGGAGACAGGGGTAGGCTACACCTTC. It codes for CASSLETGVGYTF.

The chain joins TRBV7-3 to TRBJ2-6; TRBD2 is a possible D gene (6 bases). Trimming pared 5 bases from V and 3 bases from J, leaving 11 bases between. Germline V gene lookup returns CDR1 SGHTA and CDR2 FQGTGA. The CDR3 extends over 15 amino acids. The CDR3 DNA sequence: TGTGCCAGCAGCACAAGGGGAGGTGGGGCCAACGTCCTGACTTTC. As protein: CASSTRGGGANVLTF.

J is TRBJ2-1 and V is TRBV15, with a tentative D call TRBD2 (6 bases). Trimming removed 5 bases from V and 8 bases from J, with 22 bases in between. Germline V gene lookup returns CDR1 LNHNV and CDR2 YYDKDF (reference sequence). The CDR3 sequence is 16 residues long. CDR3 amino acids: CATSSVARDGLDEQFF. CDR3 DNA sequence: TGTGCCACCAGCTCAGTGGCGCGGGACGGATTGGATGAGCAGTTCTTC.

The J gene is TRBJ2-3, the V gene TRBV13, with 10 bases identical to TRBD2. Germline V gene data show CDR1 as PRHDT and CDR2 as FYEKMQ (reference sequence). The CDR3 spans 16 residues. The ends lost 5 bases at V and 1 base at J; junction bases unmatched: 6. Here the CDR3 DNA reads TGTGCCAGCAGCCAGGGACTAGCGCAGGGCACAGATACGCAGTATTTT. It translates to CASSQGLAQGTDTQYF. The full variable domain, with the rest looked up from reference TRBV13 and TRBJ2-3, is AAGVIQSPRHLIKEKRETATLKCYPIPRHDTVYWYQQGPGQDPQFLISFYEKMQSDKGSIPDRFSAQQFSDYHSELNMSSLELGDSALYFCASSQGLAQGTDTQYFGPGTRLTVL.

The chain has TRBV25-1 and TRBJ1-1, with D uncertain. Germline V CDR1 and CDR2: MGHDK, SYGVNS. The CDR3 runs to 11 residues. The germline V and J ends were trimmed by 8 bases and 4 bases, with 8 bases remaining between them. The CDR3 loop reads CASVSFTEAFF. The CDR3 nucleotides read TGTGCCAGCGTTTCCTTCACTGAAGCTTTCTTT.

The V and J genes are TRBV9 and TRBJ2-7; 11 bases are a match to TRBD1. The J segment lost 6 bases and the V segment lost 4 bases, leaving 6 bases of the junction unmatched. CDR3 size: 14 residues. Germline assignment: CDR1 SGDLS and CDR2 YYNGEE. The CDR3 region has the DNA TGTGCCAGCAGCCCCGGACAGGGGGCGGGCGAGCAGTACTTC. It yields the protein CASSPGQGAGEQYF.

The chain combines TRBV18 with TRBJ1-3; 7 nucleotides agree with TRBD1. Germline-derived CDR1 and CDR2 are KGHSH and LQKENI. CDR3 length equals 15 residues. With V trimmed by 2 bases and J by 4 bases, 5 bases remained unmatched. DNA for the CDR3: TGTGCCAGCTCACCAGGGACAGCCATAGGAAACACCATATATTTT. The encoded protein is CASSPGTAIGNTIYF.

Only a few counts were recorded for this clone. V gene TRBV4-2 combines with J gene TRBJ1-3, with TRBD1 matching 7 bases. With 3 bases clipped from V and 2 bases from J, the junction kept 7 bases outside the gene matches. CDR3 length: 16 amino acids. Germline values: CDR1 LGHNA, CDR2 YNFKEQ. The CDR3 coding sequence is TGTGCCAGCAGCCAGGCCGAACAGGGGACTGGAAACACCATATATTTT. It is translated as CASSQAEQGTGNTIYF.

The chain has TRBV2 and TRBJ1-4; 9 bases align to TRBD1. J lost 3 bases, V lost 6 bases, and 5 bases had no gene match. Germline V gene sequence: CDR1 SNHLY, CDR2 FYNNEI. The CDR3 consists of 15 residues. Here the CDR3 DNA reads TGTGCCAGCAGACGTACAGGGGGCTCTAATGAAAAACTGTTTTTT. Protein product: CASRRTGGSNEKLFF.

This rearrangement joins TRBV7-9 to TRBJ1-3, with a tentative D call TRBD1 (6 bases). The V gene lost 3 bases and the J gene lost 2 bases, with 11 bases spanning the gap. Per the germline V gene, CDR1 is SEHNR and CDR2 is FQNEAQ (reference sequence). This CDR3 has 15 residues. CDR3 in amino acids: CASSFPQGTGNTIYF. Here the CDR3 DNA reads TGTGCCAGCAGCTTCCCCCAGGGGACTGGAAACACCATATATTTT.

The chain has TRBV3-1 (or the pseudogene TRBV3-2) and TRBJ2-1; TRBD2 aligns across 9 bases. The V gene end was trimmed by 4 bases and the J gene end by 0 bases; junction bases not matched to a gene: 7. Germline CDR1 reads LGHDT; CDR2 reads YNNKEL (reference sequence). The CDR3 has 17 amino acids. Here the CDR3 reads CASSRLAGTLSYNEQFF. CDR3 in DNA: TGTGCCAGCAGCCGCCTAGCGGGGACTCTCTCCTACAATGAGCAGTTCTTC.

This clone was detected only once. This sequence joins TRBV6-1 and TRBJ1-2; 7 bases are a match to TRBD1. Unmatched junction bases numbered 11, after V lost 2 bases and J lost 8 bases. CDR3 length: 15 amino acids. Germline V gene sequence: CDR1 MNHNS, CDR2 SASEGT. CDR3 region: CASSERDRTLSGYTF. The CDR3 DNA reads TGTGCCAGCAGTGAAAGGGACAGAACCCTTAGCGGCTACACCTTC.

The chain recombines TRBV19 with TRBJ1-5; D is possibly TRBD1 (6 bases). V was pared by 5 bases and J by 2 bases, with 10 bases between. The CDR3 runs 14 residues. The germline V gene has CDR1 LNHDA and CDR2 SQIVND (reference sequence). CDR3 protein: CASSSPGGNQPQHF. CDR3 DNA: TGTGCCAGTAGTTCCCCAGGGGGCAATCAGCCCCAGCATTTT. The variable domain in full, completed from reference TRBV19 and TRBJ1-5, reads DGGITQSPKYLFRKEGQNVTLSCEQNLNHDAMYWYRQDPGQGLRLIYYSQIVNDFQKGDIAEGYSVSREKKESFPLTVTSAQKNPTAFYLCASSSPGGNQPQHFGDGTRLSIL.

The V gene is TRBV6-5, the J gene TRBJ2-2; D is perhaps TRBD1 (5 bases). There are 14 residues in the CDR3. Germline loops: CDR1 MNHEY, CDR2 SVGAGI. V lost 4 bases and J lost 6, with 12 bases in between. DNA for the CDR3: TGTGCCAGCAGTTGGGGCGCCCCCCCCGGGGAGCTGTTTTTT. Its translation: CASSWGAPPGELFF.

There are a few counts of this clone. This chain links TRBV27 with TRBJ2-1, with TRBD2 identical over 10 bases. With 4 bases clipped from V and 2 bases from J, the junction kept 5 bases outside the gene matches. This CDR3 spans 16 amino acids. Looked up from germline, CDR1 is MNHEY and CDR2 is SMNVEV (reference sequence). CDR3 loop: CASSSSGGPAYNEQFF. CDR3 nucleotide sequence: TGTGCCAGCAGTTCTAGCGGGGGTCCTGCCTACAATGAGCAGTTCTTC.

The chain couples TRBV6-5 to TRBJ1-2; TRBD1 matches at 8 bases. V trimming: 8 bases; J trimming: 1 base; junction bases outside the gene matches: 3. In germline, CDR1 is MNHEY, CDR2 SVGAGI. CDR3 length: 13 amino acids. The CDR3 here is CASLDRGNYGYTF. The CDR3 DNA reads TGTGCCAGCCTTGACAGGGGTAACTATGGCTACACCTTC.

The chain employs TRBV5-8 and TRBJ1-5; D remains ambiguous. V was clipped by 0 bases and J by 1 base, with 8 bases between them. Looked up from germline, CDR1 is SGHTS and CDR2 is YDEGEE. CDR3 size: 15 residues. CDR3 DNA sequence: TGTGCCAGCAGCTTGGGGTGGCAGAGCAATCAGCCCCAGCATTTT. This encodes CASSLGWQSNQPQHF.